The clone carrying this T cell receptor (beta chain) came up a few times. The data derive from a study of T cells in Graves' hyperthyroidism and ophthalmopathy. Amplification of TCR beta CDR3 regions used RNA as the template. When the TCR CDR3 underwent first-round RT-PCR, the HTBI primer set was used. MiXCR, run by TCRdb on the multiplex PCR reads, gives a single entry per CDR3 protein. This sample has roughly 510,000 distinct CDR3 sequences; roughly 20% occur once, and the top ten carry about a quarter. Unmatched junction bases numbered 8, after V lost 5 bases and J lost 5 bases. There are 15 residues in the CDR3.

The chain employs TRBV12-3 or TRBV12-4 and TRBJ1-5; 8 positions agree with TRBD1. The receptor was derived from a man younger than 35 with Graves' hyperthyroidism. The sequencing sample was made of blood. The CDR3 loop reads CASSGTGGVHQPQHF. In DNA, the CDR3 is TGTGCCAGCAGTGGGACAGGTGGGGTCCATCAGCCCCAGCATTTT.